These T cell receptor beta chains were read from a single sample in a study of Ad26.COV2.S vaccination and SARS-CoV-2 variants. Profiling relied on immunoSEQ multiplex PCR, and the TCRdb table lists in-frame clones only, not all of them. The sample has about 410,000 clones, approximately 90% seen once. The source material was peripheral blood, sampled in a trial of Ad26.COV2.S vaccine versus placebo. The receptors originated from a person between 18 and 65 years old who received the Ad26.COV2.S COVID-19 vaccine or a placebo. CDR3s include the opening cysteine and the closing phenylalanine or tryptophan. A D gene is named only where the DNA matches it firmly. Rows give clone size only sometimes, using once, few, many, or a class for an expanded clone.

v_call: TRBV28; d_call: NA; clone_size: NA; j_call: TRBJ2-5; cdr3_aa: CASSLRVLETQYF; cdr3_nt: TGTGCCAGCAGTTTACGGGTGTTGGAGACCCAGTACTTC
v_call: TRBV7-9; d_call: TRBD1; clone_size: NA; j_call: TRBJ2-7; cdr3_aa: CASSLVRDSRDEQYF; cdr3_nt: TGTGCCAGCAGCTTAGTTCGGGACAGCCGGGACGAGCAGTACTTC
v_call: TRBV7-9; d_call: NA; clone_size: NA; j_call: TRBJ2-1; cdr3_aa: CASSPWPGTNNEQFF; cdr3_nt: TGTGCCAGCAGCCCGTGGCCCGGGACGAATAATGAGCAGTTCTTC
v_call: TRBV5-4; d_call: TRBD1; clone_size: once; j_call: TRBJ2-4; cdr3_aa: CASSLGGTGGSIQYF; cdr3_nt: TGTGCCAGCAGCTTGGGTGGGACAGGGGGCTCCATTCAGTACTTC
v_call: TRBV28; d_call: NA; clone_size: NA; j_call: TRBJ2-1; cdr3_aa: CASSFYGSYNEQFF; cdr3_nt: TGTGCCAGCAGTTTTTACGGGAGCTACAATGAGCAGTTCTTC
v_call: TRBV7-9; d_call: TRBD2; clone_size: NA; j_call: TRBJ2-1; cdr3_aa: CASSPQREPPRDEQFF; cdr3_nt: TGTGCCAGCAGCCCCCAGCGGGAGCCCCCTAGGGATGAGCAGTTCTTC
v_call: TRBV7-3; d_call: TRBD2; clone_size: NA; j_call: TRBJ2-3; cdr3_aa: CASSPQLAGGPYTQYF; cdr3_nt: TGTGCCAGCAGCCCGCAACTAGCGGGAGGGCCGTATACGCAGTATTTT
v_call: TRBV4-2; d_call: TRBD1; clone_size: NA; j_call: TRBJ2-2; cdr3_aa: CASSLGQGAGGELFF; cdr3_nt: TGTGCCAGCAGCCTCGGACAGGGGGCTGGCGGGGAGCTGTTTTTT
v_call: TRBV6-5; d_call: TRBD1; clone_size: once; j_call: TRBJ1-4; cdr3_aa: CASSINRGWGEKLFF; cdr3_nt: TGTGCCAGCAGTATTAACAGGGGCTGGGGTGAAAAACTGTTTTTT
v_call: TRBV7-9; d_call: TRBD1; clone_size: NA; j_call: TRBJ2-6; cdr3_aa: CASSLMTGGANVLTF; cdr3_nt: TGTGCCAGCAGCCTAATGACAGGGGGGGCCAACGTCCTGACTTTC
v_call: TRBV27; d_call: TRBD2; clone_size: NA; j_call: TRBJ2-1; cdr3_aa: CASRKREGYNEQFF; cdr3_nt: TGTGCCAGCCGCAAGCGGGAGGGCTACAATGAGCAGTTCTTC
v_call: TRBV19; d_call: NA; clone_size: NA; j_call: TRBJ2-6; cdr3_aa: CASSIPGTLHSGANVLTF; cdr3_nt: TGTGCCAGTAGTATACCGGGGACACTGCACTCTGGGGCCAACGTCCTGACTTTC
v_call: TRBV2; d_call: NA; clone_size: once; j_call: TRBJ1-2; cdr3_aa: CASSPDRDLYGYTF; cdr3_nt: TGTGCCAGCAGCCCAGACAGAGACCTCTATGGCTACACCTTC
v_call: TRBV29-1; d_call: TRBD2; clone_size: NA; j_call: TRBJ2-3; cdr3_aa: CSVGTVGGRADTQYF; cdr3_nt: TGCAGCGTTGGGACCGTGGGAGGGAGAGCAGATACGCAGTATTTT
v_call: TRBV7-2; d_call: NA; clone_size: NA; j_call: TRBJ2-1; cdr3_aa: CASSLGSGGYEQFF; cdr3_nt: TGTGCCAGCAGCTTAGGATCAGGAGGATATGAGCAGTTCTTC
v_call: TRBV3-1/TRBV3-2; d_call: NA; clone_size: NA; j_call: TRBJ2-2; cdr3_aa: CASSRTGTGELFF; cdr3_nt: TGTGCCAGCAGTCGGACTGGGACCGGGGAGCTGTTTTTT
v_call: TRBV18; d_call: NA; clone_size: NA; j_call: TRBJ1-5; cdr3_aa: CASSPQGDQPQHF; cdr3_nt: TGTGCCAGCTCACCACAGGGAGATCAGCCCCAGCATTTT
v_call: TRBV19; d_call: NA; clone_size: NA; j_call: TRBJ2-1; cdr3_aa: CASSMVLSGNEQFF; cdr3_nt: TGTGCCAGTAGTATGGTCCTAAGCGGCAATGAGCAGTTCTTC
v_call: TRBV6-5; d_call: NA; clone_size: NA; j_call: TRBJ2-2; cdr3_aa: CASSPRHTGELFF; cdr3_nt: TGTGCCAGCAGTCCTCGTCACACCGGGGAGCTGTTTTTT
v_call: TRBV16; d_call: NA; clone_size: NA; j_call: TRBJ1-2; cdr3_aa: CASSQSSPGNYGYTF; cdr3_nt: TGTGCCAGCAGCCAATCCTCTCCAGGGAACTATGGCTACACCTTC
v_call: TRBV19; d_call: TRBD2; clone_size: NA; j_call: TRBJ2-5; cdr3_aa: CASSVSGRKETQYF; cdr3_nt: TGTGCCAGTAGTGTCAGCGGGAGGAAGGAGACCCAGTACTTC
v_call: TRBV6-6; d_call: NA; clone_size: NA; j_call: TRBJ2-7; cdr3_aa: CASSLQGYEQYF; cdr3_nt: TGTGCCAGCAGCCTTCAGGGGTACGAGCAGTACTTC
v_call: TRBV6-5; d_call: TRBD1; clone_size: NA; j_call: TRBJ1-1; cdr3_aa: CASSYGDRVGTEAFF; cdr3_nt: TGTGCCAGCAGTTACGGGGACAGGGTAGGTACTGAAGCTTTCTTT
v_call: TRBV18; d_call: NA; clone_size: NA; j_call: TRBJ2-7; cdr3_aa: CASSLPRQGSEQYF; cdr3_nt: TGTGCCAGCTCACTCCCCCGGCAGGGGAGCGAGCAGTACTTC
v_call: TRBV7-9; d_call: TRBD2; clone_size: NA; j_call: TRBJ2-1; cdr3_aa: CASSFGGTSGNYEQFF; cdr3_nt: TGTGCCAGCAGCTTCGGAGGGACTAGCGGGAATTATGAGCAGTTCTTC
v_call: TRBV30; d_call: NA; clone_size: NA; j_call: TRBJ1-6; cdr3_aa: CAWSVVGSSPLHF; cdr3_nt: TGTGCCTGGAGTGTGGTTGGGAGTTCACCCCTCCACTTT
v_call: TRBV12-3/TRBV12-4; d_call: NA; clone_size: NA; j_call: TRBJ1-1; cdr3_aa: CASSFIENTEAFF; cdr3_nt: TGTGCCAGCAGTTTTATTGAGAACACTGAAGCTTTCTTT
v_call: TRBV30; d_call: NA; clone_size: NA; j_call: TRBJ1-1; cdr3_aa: CAWLGTPSVGAFF; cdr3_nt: TGTGCCTGGTTGGGGACACCCTCGGTGGGAGCTTTCTTT